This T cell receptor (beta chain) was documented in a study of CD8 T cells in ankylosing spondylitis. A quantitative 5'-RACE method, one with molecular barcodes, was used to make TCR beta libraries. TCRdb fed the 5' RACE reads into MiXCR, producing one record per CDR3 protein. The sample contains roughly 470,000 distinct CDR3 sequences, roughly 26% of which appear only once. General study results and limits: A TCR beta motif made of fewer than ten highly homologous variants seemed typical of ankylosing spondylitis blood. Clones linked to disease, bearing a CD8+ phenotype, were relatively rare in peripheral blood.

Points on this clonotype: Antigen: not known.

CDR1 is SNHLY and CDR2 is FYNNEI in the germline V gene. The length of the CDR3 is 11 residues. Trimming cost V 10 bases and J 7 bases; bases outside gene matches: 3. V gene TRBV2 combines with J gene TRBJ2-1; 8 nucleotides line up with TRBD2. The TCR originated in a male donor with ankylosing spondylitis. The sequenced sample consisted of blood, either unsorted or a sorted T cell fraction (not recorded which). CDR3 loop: CATGRENEQFF. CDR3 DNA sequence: TGTGCCACCGGGAGGGAGAATGAGCAGTTCTTC.